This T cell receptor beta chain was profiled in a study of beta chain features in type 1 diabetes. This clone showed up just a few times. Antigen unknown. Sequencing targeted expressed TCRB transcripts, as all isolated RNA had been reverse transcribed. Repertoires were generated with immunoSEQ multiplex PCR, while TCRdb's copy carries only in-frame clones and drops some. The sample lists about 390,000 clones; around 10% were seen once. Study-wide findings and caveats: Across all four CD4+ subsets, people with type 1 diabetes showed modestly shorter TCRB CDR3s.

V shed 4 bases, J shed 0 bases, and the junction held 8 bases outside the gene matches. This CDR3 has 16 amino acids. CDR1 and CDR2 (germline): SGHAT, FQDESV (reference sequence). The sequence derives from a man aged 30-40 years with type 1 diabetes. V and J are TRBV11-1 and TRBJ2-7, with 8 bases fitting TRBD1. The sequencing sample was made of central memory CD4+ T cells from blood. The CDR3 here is CASSSPRGHASYEQYF. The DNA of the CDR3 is TGTGCCAGCAGCTCCCCCAGGGGGCACGCCTCCTACGAGCAGTACTTC.